Each of the 26 T cell receptor beta chains below was sequenced from the same sample in a study of T cells in Graves' hyperthyroidism and ophthalmopathy. TCR beta CDR3 regions were amplified from RNA. HTBI primers were used for first-round RT-PCR of the TCR CDR3. TCRdb re-called the multiplex PCR reads through MiXCR, storing one row per CDR3 protein. The sample records approximately 570,000 distinct CDR3 sequences, about 20% being singletons. Sample: blood. The receptors come from a man aged 35 to 55 with Graves' ophthalmopathy.

J is TRBJ1-2 and V is TRBV20-1, with 7 bases identical to TRBD1. Germline-derived CDR1 and CDR2 are DFQATT and SNEGSKA (reference sequence). V shed 2 bases and J 0 bases; nucleotides not matched to a gene: 0. The CDR3 totals 13 residues. The CDR3 nucleotides read TGCAGTGCTAGACAGGGGGCTAACTATGGCTACACCTTC. This translates into CSARQGANYGYTF.

The chain combines TRBV7-9 with TRBJ2-3, with a weak D call TRBD1 (5 bases). CDR1 and CDR2 (germline): SEHNR, FQNEAQ (reference sequence). The CDR3 has 16 residues. The V gene lost 5 bases and the J gene lost 5 bases, with 20 bases spanning the gap. CDR3 bases: TGTGCCAGCAGCCCCAGGGCTCGCCCCTCCTTAGATACGCAGTATTTT. This codes for CASSPRARPSLDTQYF.

This clonotype was counted a few times. This chain uses TRBV5-1 with TRBJ2-1; 8 positions match TRBD2. V was pared by 1 base and J by 10 bases, with 7 bases of the junction left unmatched. The CDR3 is 14 residues long. Germline assignment: CDR1 SGHRS and CDR2 YFSETQ. This CDR3 is CASSLSGGRFEQFF. The CDR3 DNA reads TGCGCCAGCAGCTTGTCGGGAGGGCGATTCGAGCAGTTCTTC.

At least ten counts were recorded for this clonotype. This rearrangement joins TRBV7-6 to TRBJ2-1; D uncertain. The germline V gene encodes CDR1 SGHVS and CDR2 FNYEAQ. The CDR3 is made up of 15 amino acids. Trimming took off 5 bases at V and 7 bases at J, with 18 bases between the two ends. CDR3 nucleotide sequence: TGTGCCAGCAGCCGAATGACGTCTAGTTTTAATGAGCAGTTCTTC. This codes for CASSRMTSSFNEQFF.

This clonotype was picked up a small number of times. The gene calls are TRBV7-9 and TRBJ1-1; TRBD1 agrees at 7 bases. This CDR3 has 16 residues. With V trimmed by 5 bases and J by 8 bases, 17 bases remained unmatched. CDR1 SEHNR and CDR2 FQNEAQ come from the germline V gene (reference sequence). The CDR3 DNA is TGTGCCAGCAGCCCCCGGGGAGGGGGCCATTATCCCGAAGCTTTCTTT. Translating it yields CASSPRGGGHYPEAFF.

This clonotype occurred many times. The rearrangement joins TRBV27 to TRBJ2-7, with 8 bases fitting TRBD1. The V and J ends lost 2 bases and 5 bases, in that order; junction bases with no gene match: 5. The CDR3 length is 14 residues. CDR1 is MNHEY and CDR2 is SMNVEV in the germline V gene (reference sequence). This CDR3 reads CASSLRGQVNEQYF. The CDR3 DNA reads TGTGCCAGCAGTTTAAGGGGACAGGTTAACGAGCAGTACTTC.

This clonotype was counted at least ten times. This chain uses TRBV28 with TRBJ2-1; possibly TRBD2 for D (5 bases). V was clipped by 5 bases and J by 0 bases, with 14 bases between them. Germline lookup yields CDR1 MDHEN and CDR2 SYDVKM. The CDR3 length is 16 residues. The CDR3 here is CASSPPGISSYNEQFF. The CDR3 DNA sequence: TGTGCCAGCAGTCCCCCCGGGATTAGCTCCTACAATGAGCAGTTCTTC. Complete variable domain (other parts from reference TRBV28 and TRBJ2-1): DVKVTQSSRYLVKRTGEKVFLECVQDMDHENMFWYRQDPGLGLRLIYFSYDVKMKEKGDIPEGYSVSREKKERFSLILESASTNQTSMYLCASSPPGISSYNEQFFGPGTRLTVL.

This clonotype was observed a few times. The gene calls are TRBV13 and TRBJ2-3; tentatively, D is TRBD1 (6 bases). The CDR3 spans 15 residues. Per the germline V gene, CDR1 is PRHDT and CDR2 is FYEKMQ (reference sequence). V lost 5 bases and J 1 base, leaving 13 bases between the germline ends. The chain's CDR3 is CASSLRGRGTDTQYF. In DNA form, the CDR3 reads TGTGCCAGCAGCCTCAGGGGTCGCGGCACAGATACGCAGTATTTT.

This clonotype showed up many times. The J gene is TRBJ2-1, the V gene TRBV28, with D possibly TRBD1 on 5 matching bases. This CDR3 region has 14 residues. Germline CDR1 is MDHEN and CDR2 is SYDVKM. Trimming took 2 bases from V and 4 from J, leaving 9 bases between them. CDR3 in DNA: TGTGCCAGCAGTTTACCCGACAGATACAATGAGCAGTTCTTC. Protein product: CASSLPDRYNEQFF.

This clonotype was recorded only once. The chain has TRBV7-9 and TRBJ2-3; D might be TRBD1 (6 bases). The CDR3 length is 15 residues. Germline loops: CDR1 SEHNR, CDR2 FQNEAQ (reference sequence). Deletions cut 3 bases from V and 0 bases from J, with 10 bases between. CDR3 bases: TGTGCCAGCAGCTTTGGGGACACCAGCACAGATACGCAGTATTTT. This codes for CASSFGDTSTDTQYF.

This clonotype was seen only a few times. The V gene is TRBV4-3, the J gene TRBJ2-7; D uncertain. Germline loops: CDR1 LGHNA, CDR2 YSLEER. The CDR3 extends over 14 amino acids. With 0 bases removed from V and 5 bases from J, the gap between germline ends came to 11 bases. The CDR3 region is CASSQDIHADEQYF. CDR3 nucleotides: TGCGCCAGCAGCCAAGACATACATGCCGACGAGCAGTACTTC.

The gene calls are TRBV5-1 and TRBJ2-1, with D possibly TRBD1 on 5 matching bases. V was clipped by 0 bases and J by 5 bases, with 15 bases between them. Germline V CDR1 and CDR2: SGHRS, YFSETQ. The CDR3 has 16 amino acids. The CDR3 bases are TGCGCCAGCAGCTTGGACGTGGGGCTATGGGACAATGAGCAGTTCTTC. It specifies CASSLDVGLWDNEQFF.

This clonotype has just a few counts. The gene calls are TRBV6-2 or TRBV6-3 and TRBJ2-7; 16 bases match TRBD2. The CDR3 has 18 amino acids. Per germline, CDR1 MNHEY and CDR2 SVGEGT. Trimming took 4 bases from V and 3 from J; bases not matched to a gene: 9. The CDR3 DNA follows: TGTGCCAGCAGTTTCGACTCCGGGACTAGCGGGAGGGACTACGAGCAGTACTTC. The encoded protein is CASSFDSGTSGRDYEQYF.

This clonotype was seen ten or more times. The CDR3 sequence: CASSLLGQVSNEQYF. The CDR3 DNA reads TGCGCCAGCAGCTTGTTAGGACAGGTTTCCAACGAGCAGTACTTC. The chain couples TRBV5-1 to TRBJ2-7; the match to TRBD1 covers 7 bases. The CDR3 has 15 residues. The junction had 9 bases not matched to a gene; V was cut back by 1 base and J by 5 bases. The germline gives CDR1 SGHRS, CDR2 YFSETQ.

This clonotype was seen a handful of times. The V and J genes are TRBV7-3 and TRBJ2-5; 10 bases are shared with TRBD1. The germline gives CDR1 SGHTA, CDR2 FQGTGA. The CDR3 loop spans 15 amino acids. J lost 2 bases, V lost 1 base, and 1 base had no gene match. As DNA, the CDR3 is TGTGCCAGCAGCTTAATGGGACAGGGGCAAGAGACCCAGTACTTC. Its translation: CASSLMGQGQETQYF.

Ten or more counts support this clonotype. The chain employs TRBV3-1 and TRBJ1-2, with TRBD1 matching over 9 bases. This CDR3 has 13 residues. After removal of 3 bases from V and 8 bases from J, the junction contained 4 bases not matched to a gene. Germline V gene data show CDR1 as LGHDT and CDR2 as YNNKEL (reference sequence). CDR3 coding DNA: TGTGCCAGCAGCCACGGGACAGGGAAAGGCTACACCTTC. Amino acid sequence: CASSHGTGKGYTF.

On this clonotype itself: A clone one base away is much larger, so this may be a read error. In DNA form, the CDR3 reads TGTGCCGGCAGGTACCGGGGCCTATTCTCTGGGGCCAACGTCCTGACTTTC. Encoded protein: CAGRYRGLFSGANVLTF. The chain recombines TRBV12-3 or TRBV12-4 with TRBJ2-6; D tentatively reads TRBD1 or TRBD2 (5 bases each). This CDR3 region has 17 residues.

This clonotype was counted ten times or more. The genes are TRBV3-1 and TRBJ2-3; a weak D match, TRBD2 (5 bases). V was pared by 0 bases and J by 0 bases, with 13 bases between. Looked up from germline, CDR1 is LGHDT and CDR2 is YNNKEL (reference sequence). The CDR3 sequence is 17 residues long. This CDR3 reads CASSQDAPRASTDTQYF. DNA of the CDR3: TGTGCCAGCAGCCAAGATGCCCCGAGGGCGAGCACAGATACGCAGTATTTT.

Many counts were recorded for this clonotype. V is TRBV5-1 and J is TRBJ1-6; D is undetermined. V was cut by 0 bases and J by 1 base, with 5 bases left in between. Germline assignment: CDR1 SGHRS and CDR2 YFSETQ. This CDR3 is built from 15 residues. The CDR3 DNA sequence: TGCGCCAGCAGCTTGGGGGGATCCTATAATTCACCCCTCCACTTT. It codes for CASSLGGSYNSPLHF.

The rearrangement links TRBV27 to TRBJ2-7; D perhaps matches TRBD2 (5 bases). The CDR3 spans 12 residues. The germline V gene has CDR1 MNHEY and CDR2 SMNVEV (reference sequence). The V end was cut by 4 bases, the J end by 5 bases, with 9 bases between. The DNA of the CDR3 is TGTGCCAGCAGTTCACTAGTACACGAGCAGTACTTC. Translated: CASSSLVHEQYF.

This clonotype appeared a few times. This chain links TRBV7-3 with TRBJ2-1; TRBD1 or TRBD2 may be the D gene (7 bases each). Trimming removed 2 bases at V and 0 bases at J, with 11 bases between. The germline V gene encodes CDR1 SGHTA and CDR2 FQGTGA. CDR3 length: 16 residues. Written as DNA, the CDR3 is TGTGCCAGCAGCTTATCAGGGGGGGTCTCCTACAATGAGCAGTTCTTC. As protein: CASSLSGGVSYNEQFF. Drawing the rest from reference TRBV7-3 and TRBJ2-1, the complete variable domain is GAGVSQTPSNKVTEKGKYVELRCDPISGHTALYWYRQSLGQGPEFLIYFQGTGAADDSGLPNDRFFAVRPEGSVSTLKIQRTERGDSAVYLCASSLSGGVSYNEQFFGPGTRLTVL.

CDR3 bases: TGTGCCTGGAACCACGGGACTAGCGGGAGAAGGATCTACGAGCAGTACTTC. Amino acids: CAWNHGTSGRRIYEQYF. The V call is TRBV30, the J call TRBJ2-7; 14 bases align to TRBD2. The length of the CDR3 is 17 residues. The ends lost 4 bases at V and 3 bases at J; junction bases unmatched: 11. Germline CDR1 GTSNPN, CDR2 SVGIG (reference sequence).

This clonotype has a count of ten or more. The gene calls are TRBV18 and TRBJ2-3; D gene unclear. CDR3 length: 13 residues. Trimming removed 3 bases at V and 0 bases at J, with 4 bases between. Germline V gene sequence: CDR1 KGHSH, CDR2 LQKENI. The CDR3: CASSPLSTDTQYF. The CDR3 coding sequence is TGTGCCAGCTCACCCCTTAGCACAGATACGCAGTATTTT. The variable domain in full, with the rest retrieved from reference TRBV18 and TRBJ2-3, is NAGVMQNPRHLVRRRGQEARLRCSPMKGHSHVYWYRQLPEEGLKFMVYLQKENIIDESGMPKERFSAEFPKEGPSILRIQQVVRGDSAAYFCASSPLSTDTQYFGPGTRLTVL.

The table lists this clonotype with many counts. The V and J genes are TRBV20-1 and TRBJ1-5, with 8 bases identical to TRBD1. CDR3 length: 16 amino acids. Trimming cost V 2 bases and J 0 bases; bases outside gene matches: 6. Germline lookup yields CDR1 DFQATT and CDR2 SNEGSKA (reference sequence). CDR3 protein: CSARYRTGFSNQPQHF. The CDR3 DNA reads TGCAGTGCTAGATACCGGACAGGGTTTAGCAATCAGCCCCAGCATTTT.

The rearrangement links TRBV18 to TRBJ1-5, with 8 bases lining up with TRBD1. Unmatched junction bases numbered 8, after V lost 4 bases and J lost 6 bases. This CDR3 region has 15 residues. The germline CDR1 and CDR2 sequences are KGHSH and LQKENI. CDR3 in amino acids: CASSLGQGHGQPQHF. The CDR3 DNA reads TGTGCCAGCTCACTAGGACAGGGACATGGTCAGCCCCAGCATTTT.

This clonotype was observed at least ten times. This chain connects TRBV27 to TRBJ1-1, with TRBD1 matching over 10 bases. With 7 bases clipped from V and 3 bases from J, the junction kept 2 bases outside the gene matches. Germline values: CDR1 MNHEY, CDR2 SMNVEV (reference sequence). This CDR3 is 13 amino acids long. For the CDR3, the DNA is TGTGCCAGCACGGGACAGGGGTACACTGAAGCTTTCTTT. Translated: CASTGQGYTEAFF.